Below, 22 T cell receptor beta chains from the same sample are listed, as sequenced in a study of breast tumors, draining lymph nodes, adjacent tissues. TCRdb re-called the multiplex PCR reads through MiXCR, storing one row per CDR3 protein. The profile shows about 20,000 distinct CDR3 sequences, about a third of them singletons. Sequences were obtained from breast tumor tissue. All receptors come from a female donor with breast cancer. Some clones in this sample may be carry-over from other donors' samples.

In this sample, this clonotype turned up many times. The chain is built from TRBV6-4 and TRBJ1-6, with D maybe TRBD1 (5 bases). Trimming pared 1 base from V and 5 bases from J, leaving 21 bases between. Germline CDR1 MRHNA, CDR2 SNTAGT. This CDR3 region has 19 residues. This chain's CDR3 is CASSDLERGRNRDNSPLHF. The CDR3 DNA reads as TGTGCCAGCAGTGACTTGGAAAGGGGACGGAACCGAGATAATTCACCCCTCCACTTT.

The table lists this clonotype with many counts. This chain uses TRBV7-2 with TRBJ1-2, with D unresolved. The CDR3 consists of 15 residues. Trimming stripped 1 base from V and 2 bases from J, with 11 bases between. Looked up from germline, CDR1 is SGHTA and CDR2 is FQGNSA. The CDR3 loop is CASSLVADDNYGYTF. The CDR3 nucleotides read TGTGCCAGCAGCTTAGTGGCAGACGACAACTATGGCTACACCTTC.

This clonotype occurred many times. This chain links TRBV19 with TRBJ1-5, with D unclear. Germline CDR1 is LNHDA and CDR2 is SQIVND (reference sequence). Deletions cut 4 bases from V and 1 base from J, with 11 bases between. CDR3 length: 15 amino acids. CDR3 loop: CASSTGKRSNQPQHF. As DNA, the CDR3 is TGTGCCAGTAGTACGGGGAAGCGGAGCAATCAGCCCCAGCATTTT.

A word on this clonotype: Possible read error: a much larger clone is one base away. This chain connects TRBV6-5 to TRBJ2-1; D is possibly TRBD1 or TRBD2 (7 bases each). The CDR3 loop spans 18 amino acids. Germline CDR1 and CDR2: MNHEY and SVGAGI. Trimming cost V 5 bases and J 5 bases, with 25 bases left between them. The CDR3 sequence: CASSRPGGELARNNEQFF. CDR3 sequence (DNA): TGTGCCAGCAGTCGCCCAGGGGGAGAACTAGCGAGAAACAATGAGCAGTTCTTC.

The chain uses TRBV20-1 and TRBJ2-5; D is undetermined. Trimming took off 0 bases at V and 5 bases at J, with 7 bases between the two ends. The CDR3 has 12 residues. Germline values: CDR1 DFQATT, CDR2 SNEGSKA (reference sequence). CDR3: CSARDMRETQYF. The CDR3 coding sequence is TGCAGTGCTAGAGATATGAGGGAGACCCAGTACTTC.

The table lists this clonotype with many counts. This sequence joins TRBV4-3 and TRBJ2-7; 11 positions agree with TRBD2. Trimming at V came to 3 bases and at J to 4 bases, leaving 17 bases not matched to a gene. This CDR3 comprises 19 residues. CDR1 is LGHNA, CDR2 YSLEER, per germline. The CDR3 is CASSQNLAGGRKVSYEQYF. The CDR3 coding sequence is TGCGCCAGCAGCCAGAATCTAGCGGGAGGAAGGAAGGTATCATACGAGCAGTACTTC.

Judged by abundance, this clonotype is medium-sized (0.01 to 0.1%). The gene calls are TRBV11-2 and TRBJ2-5; 7 bases map to TRBD2. With 0 bases clipped from V and 2 bases from J, the junction kept 9 bases outside the gene matches. Germline CDR1 SGHAT, CDR2 FQNNGV. The CDR3 is made up of 17 amino acids. CDR3 DNA sequence: TGTGCCAGCAGCTTAGAGTTAGGGCTAGCGGCTCAAGAGACCCAGTACTTC. It is translated as CASSLELGLAAQETQYF.

The sample holds many counts of this clonotype. V gene TRBV5-1 combines with J gene TRBJ2-5; D may be TRBD2 (5 bases). The CDR3 is 13 residues long. The germline V and J ends were trimmed by 9 bases and 1 base, with 13 bases remaining between them. Germline CDR1 and CDR2: SGHRS and YFSETQ. CDR3 sequence (DNA): TGCGCCACCGCAAAGGCGGGCCAAGAGACCCAGTACTTC. It is translated as CATAKAGQETQYF.

In its sample, this clonotype was seen many times. The chain has TRBV19 and TRBJ2-7; 10 bases agree with TRBD2. The CDR3 contains 15 residues. Germline assignment: CDR1 LNHDA and CDR2 SQIVND (reference sequence). V shed 2 bases, J shed 2 bases, and the junction held 3 bases outside the gene matches. CDR3 sequence: CASSIRLAGTYEQYF. Written as DNA, the CDR3 is TGTGCCAGTAGTATACGACTAGCGGGCACCTACGAGCAGTACTTC.

This clonotype was counted a few times. The rearrangement links TRBV28 to TRBJ2-1, with D hard to call. The CDR3 extends over 14 amino acids. The ends were cut back, 2 bases at V and 3 bases at J, with 8 bases in the middle. CDR1 and CDR2 (germline): MDHEN, SYDVKM. Here the CDR3 DNA reads TGTGCCAGCAGTTTAATCAGGAACTACAATGAGCAGTTCTTC. Translation gives CASSLIRNYNEQFF.

This clonotype was seen ten or more times. V and J are TRBV29-1 and TRBJ2-1, with 7 bases matching TRBD2. The germline CDR1 and CDR2 sequences are SQVTM and ANQGSEA. This CDR3 has 15 residues. Trimming took 4 bases from V and 0 from J; bases not matched to a gene: 6. CDR3 in DNA: TGCAGCGTTGGGGAGAGCGGGATCTCCTACAATGAGCAGTTCTTC. Translated: CSVGESGISYNEQFF.

Note on this clonotype: An end of the junction does not agree with germline; a read error may underlie this. The chain recombines TRBV11-3 with TRBJ2-7; D uncertain. The CDR3 totals 13 residues. Germline loops: CDR1 SGHNT, CDR2 YENEEA. The CDR3 loop reads CASSLARVPDLVF. In DNA, the CDR3 is TGTGCCAGCAGCTTGGCCCGAGTGCCGGATTTGGTCTTC.

Many counts were recorded for this clonotype. The germline gene is not matched at one end of the junction; a read error may be the cause. The chain couples TRBV4-1 to TRBJ2-7; 8 bases map to TRBD2. The CDR3 sequence is 16 residues long. Germline lookup yields CDR1 MGHRA and CDR2 YSYEKL. CDR3 nucleotides: TGCGCCAGCAGCCAAGATCTTAGCACTAGCGGCCTAGGACGGAACTTC. Translation gives CASSQDLSTSGLGRNF.

This clonotype was counted at least ten times. The rearrangement uses TRBV24-1 and TRBJ2-1; 7 positions match TRBD1. Germline V CDR1 and CDR2: KGHDR, SFDVKD. With 4 bases clipped from V and 3 bases from J, the junction kept 8 bases outside the gene matches. CDR3 size: 16 residues. CDR3 loop: CATSDSGTVNYNEQFF. CDR3 in DNA: TGTGCCACCAGTGACTCCGGGACAGTGAACTACAATGAGCAGTTCTTC.

By share, this clonotype counts as medium-sized. The rearrangement links TRBV20-1 to TRBJ2-1; TRBD2 aligns across 7 bases. The trim removed 0 bases at V and 6 bases at J, leaving 8 bases unmatched. The germline V gene has CDR1 DFQATT and CDR2 SNEGSKA (reference sequence). This CDR3 spans 15 amino acids. DNA of the CDR3: TGCAGTGCTAGAGAGCGCGGGAGCTTTGGCAATGAGCAGTTCTTC. Its translation: CSARERGSFGNEQFF.

There are a few counts of this clonotype. This may stem from a read error, because a much larger clone lies one nucleotide away. The J gene is TRBJ2-1, the V gene TRBV27; 7 bases match TRBD2. The germline V gene encodes CDR1 MNHEY and CDR2 SMNVEV (reference sequence). This CDR3 contains 14 residues. Germline trimming cut 11 bases from V and 5 bases from J; bases unmatched to any gene: 12. The CDR3: CAAGTTLLDNEQFF. CDR3 bases: TGTGCCGCCGGGACTACCCTACTAGACAATGAGCAGTTCTTC.

This clonotype was picked up many times. V usage is TRBV7-3 and J usage is TRBJ2-3; tentatively, D is TRBD2 (7 bases). This CDR3 contains 13 residues. Germline V gene sequence: CDR1 SGHTA, CDR2 FQGTGA. The V gene lost 6 bases and the J gene lost 4 bases, with 11 bases spanning the gap. CDR3: CASRGGGADTQYF. CDR3 in DNA: TGTGCCAGCAGGGGGGGGGGCGCAGATACGCAGTATTTT.

This clonotype occurred many times. This chain joins TRBV2 and TRBJ2-1, with 8 bases lining up with TRBD2. The CDR3 runs 15 residues. Germline CDR1 SNHLY, CDR2 FYNNEI. With V trimmed by 8 bases and J by 9 bases, 15 bases remained unmatched. The CDR3 loop reads CASALRGGPSSEQFF. As DNA, the CDR3 is TGTGCCAGCGCCCTTCGGGGGGGGCCCTCAAGTGAGCAGTTCTTC.

This clonotype showed up many times. The chain uses TRBV6-2 or TRBV6-3 and TRBJ2-7; D possibly corresponds to TRBD1 (5 bases). Germline assignment: CDR1 MNHEY and CDR2 SVGEGT. V gave up 2 bases and J gave up 5 bases, with 10 bases separating them. This CDR3 has 13 residues. The CDR3 loop is CASSYLGRDEQYF. In DNA, the CDR3 is TGTGCCAGCAGTTACCTGGGGCGCGACGAGCAGTACTTC.

The sample holds many counts of this clonotype. This chain links TRBV6-2 or TRBV6-3 with TRBJ2-3, with no clear D. Trimming left V 0 bases short and J 0 bases short, with 7 bases between. CDR1 and CDR2 (germline): MNHEY, SVGEGT. The CDR3 spans 15 residues. CDR3 bases: TGTGCCAGCAGTTACTCGACCAGGAGCACAGATACGCAGTATTTT. Its translation: CASSYSTRSTDTQYF.

Many counts were recorded for this clonotype. The chain combines TRBV7-9 with TRBJ2-7; TRBD1 or TRBD2 may be the D gene (7 bases each). CDR3 length: 14 amino acids. From germline, CDR1 is SEHNR and CDR2 FQNEAQ (reference sequence). Trimming took off 6 bases at V and 3 bases at J, with 15 bases between the two ends. CDR3 sequence: CASSWGGQRYEQYF. The CDR3 DNA reads TGTGCCAGCAGTTGGGGGGGACAGCGCTACGAGCAGTACTTC.

At least ten counts were recorded for this clonotype. The chain couples TRBV7-3 to TRBJ1-4, with a possible D match to TRBD1 (5 bases). The CDR3 has 15 residues. CDR1 and CDR2 (germline): SGHTA, FQGTGA. Trimming took off 3 bases at V and 6 bases at J, with 14 bases between the two ends. CDR3 region: CASSFFRGEDEKLFF. CDR3 DNA sequence: TGTGCCAGCAGCTTCTTTCGGGGCGAGGATGAAAAACTGTTTTTT.